The rows below give T cell receptor beta chains drawn from one sample of a study of cytomegalovirus exposure and HLA in healthy donors. Profiled with immunoSEQ multiplex PCR; TCRdb holds only in-frame clones, not every one. This sample has about 34,000 clones, with just under 90% found just once. Sequenced input: PBMCs. The receptors were sampled from a boy between 5 and 17 years old in good health and CMV-seronegative. Both conserved end residues are part of each CDR3. The D gene is left open where the match is weak. Expanded clones are given a class, and other clones once, few, many or no size at all.

>TRBV7-9|TRBJ2-1|few|TRBD2
CASSLGSGGAYNEQFF
TGTGCCAGCAGCTTAGGGAGCGGGGGGGCCTACAATGAGCAGTTCTTC
>TRBV7-9|TRBJ1-4|.|TRBD1
CASSRRQGDEKLFF
TGTGCCAGCAGCCGACGACAGGGGGATGAAAAACTGTTTTTT
>TRBV29-1|TRBJ2-2|.|.
CSGTANTGELFF
TGCAGCGGGACAGCCAACACCGGGGAGCTGTTTTTT
>TRBV5-8|TRBJ2-3|.|TRBD2
CASRQTTGTSDLDTQYF
TGTGCCAGCAGACAAACGACCGGGACTAGCGATTTGGATACGCAGTATTTT
>TRBV19|TRBJ2-7|.|TRBD1
CASTNRGGPEYEQYF
TGTGCCAGTACTAACAGGGGTGGTCCAGAATACGAGCAGTACTTC
>TRBV7-9|TRBJ2-5|.|.
CASSLKPTGSQYF
TGTGCCAGCAGCTTAAAACCCACAGGGTCCCAGTACTTC
>TRBV6-1|TRBJ1-1|once|.
CASSEVASGGRRTEAFF
TGTGCCAGCAGTGAAGTGGCTAGCGGGGGGCGCCGGACTGAAGCTTTCTTT
>TRBV6-1|TRBJ1-3|.|.
CASSEQGSGNTIYF
TGTGCCAGCAGTGAACAGGGCTCTGGAAACACCATATATTTT
>TRBV19|TRBJ2-2|.|.
CASSIGDTYTGELFF
TGTGCCAGTAGTATTGGGGACACCTACACCGGGGAGCTGTTTTTT
>TRBV4-3|TRBJ2-7|.|.
CASSSSRLHSYEQYF
TGCGCCAGCAGCTCGTCCAGGCTGCACTCCTACGAGCAGTACTTC
>TRBV6-1|TRBJ1-6|.|.
CASSAERGYSPLHF
TGTGCCAGCAGCGCCGAACGGGGGTACTCACCCCTCCACTTT